This T cell receptor beta chain was obtained from a study of blood T cell repertoires in COVID-19. Sequencing was performed with immunoSEQ multiplex PCR; in TCRdb, only in-frame clones are kept and a portion is missing. The sample contains roughly 210,000 clones, 80% to 85% of which appear only once. V was clipped by 1 base and J by 5 bases, with 8 bases between them. The V gene's germline CDR1 is MGHDK and CDR2 SYGVNS. CDR3 length: 13 amino acids. V and J are TRBV25-1 and TRBJ1-1, with D hard to call. Sequencing used peripheral blood. The origin of this receptor is a woman of 80 years or more with COVID-19, enrolled during active disease. This chain's CDR3 is CASSELWQTEAFF. The CDR3 DNA sequence: TGTGCCAGCAGTGAATTGTGGCAGACTGAAGCTTTCTTT.